The 17 T cell receptor beta chains below all came from one sample that was sequenced in a study of CD8+CD57+ T cells in acquired aplastic anemia. Both TCR beta VDJ combination and CDR3 sequence profiling were carried out. Genomic DNA was the template for this profiling. TCRdb passed the reads through MiXCR, listing each CDR3 protein once. Among 250,000 to 300,000 distinct CDR3 sequences listed, approximately 56% were seen once. The sample comprised sorted CD4+, CD8+, or CD8+CD57+ T cells (not recorded which) from PBMCs. Receptors were obtained from a human donor with severe aplastic anemia or a healthy control (not recorded which).

The table lists this clonotype with many counts. A much more abundant neighbour one base away suggests this may be a read error. This chain uses TRBV20-1 with TRBJ2-1; D is possibly TRBD1 (5 bases). The CDR3 covers 15 residues. CDR1 is DFQATT, CDR2 SNEGSKA, per germline (reference sequence). The CDR3 region has the DNA TGCAGTGCTAGCGGTCGACAGACAAACTACAATGGGCAGTTCTTC. This encodes CSASGRQTNYNGQFF.

The V and J genes are TRBV6-5 and TRBJ1-3; D is undetermined. Germline V gene lookup returns CDR1 MNHEY and CDR2 SVGAGI. The CDR3 totals 15 residues. V was shortened by 2 bases and J by 4 bases, with 12 bases between the two germline ends. CDR3 residues: CASSYRIGSGNTIYF. The CDR3, as DNA: TGTGCCAGCAGTTACCGGATAGGGAGCGGAAACACCATATATTTT.

The chain recombines TRBV2 with TRBJ2-7; unclear D gene. The CDR3 length is 15 residues. Trimming shortened V by 2 bases and J by 8 bases, and 19 bases separated the two germline ends. Germline assignment: CDR1 SNHLY and CDR2 FYNNEI. CDR3 protein: CASSEQAVRFSKQYF. Here the CDR3 DNA reads TGTGCCAGCAGTGAACAGGCAGTGAGGTTCTCGAAGCAGTACTTC.

The chain has TRBV6-5 and TRBJ2-5; 7 bases are shared with TRBD1. The trim removed 4 bases at V and 7 bases at J, leaving 3 bases unmatched. Germline V lookup: CDR1 MNHEY, CDR2 SVGAGI. This CDR3 region has 12 residues. The DNA of the CDR3 is TGTGCCAGCAGTTTCAGACAGGGGACCCAGTACTTC. Amino acid sequence: CASSFRQGTQYF.

The rearrangement joins TRBV7-9 to TRBJ2-5; D uncertain. CDR3 length equals 15 residues. Germline-derived CDR1 and CDR2 are SEHNR and FQNEAQ (reference sequence). V was cut by 4 bases and J by 5 bases, with 17 bases left in between. The CDR3 bases are TGTGCCAGCAGCTCGGCGACCGGTGTCCTGGAGACCCAGTACTTC. Its translation: CASSSATGVLETQYF.

Worth noting for this clonotype: A read error may account for a junction end that differs from germline. The chain couples TRBV7-2 to TRBJ1-4, with D tentatively TRBD1 (6 bases). There are 15 residues in the CDR3. CDR1 and CDR2 (germline): SGHTA, FQGNSA. CDR3 bases: TGCGCCAGCAGCGGGGTGGGGGCTGGTGGAGAAAAACTGTTTTTT. Encoded protein: CASSGVGAGGEKLFF.

The chain joins TRBV7-8 to TRBJ2-5; unclear D gene. The end of the DNA is better explained by TRBJ2-1, so the J call may be wrong. The CDR3 has 12 residues. CDR1 is SGHVS, CDR2 FQNEAQ, per germline. CDR3 coding DNA: TGTGCCAGCAGCTTAAGTGCTAATGAGCAGTTCTTC. As protein: CASSLSANEQFF.

The chain uses TRBV20-1 and TRBJ1-3; no definite D call. Trimming removed 0 bases at V and 2 bases at J, with 11 bases between. The CDR3 extends over 15 amino acids. Looked up from germline, CDR1 is DFQATT and CDR2 is SNEGSKA (reference sequence). The CDR3 region has the DNA TGCAGTGCTAGAGATCTGTCGGGCGCTGGAAACACCATATATTTT. Translation gives CSARDLSGAGNTIYF.

This clonotype was found many times. Here the CDR3 reads CASSPGGLAGGLDTQYF. CDR3 coding DNA: TGTGCCAGCAGCCCTGGGGGGCTAGCGGGGGGGCTAGATACGCAGTATTTT. The chain employs TRBV7-3 and TRBJ2-3; 12 bases are shared with TRBD2. Germline CDR1 reads SGHTA; CDR2 reads FQGTGA. Trimming took 5 bases from V and 5 from J; bases not matched to a gene: 11. This CDR3 is built from 17 residues.

This clonotype was counted ten times or more. V is TRBV7-8 and J is TRBJ1-2; D unresolved. The CDR3 extends over 13 amino acids. Germline CDR1 reads SGHVS; CDR2 reads FQNEAQ. V lost 1 base and J lost 8, with 11 bases in between. The CDR3 is CASSLELKRGYTF. CDR3 nucleotide sequence: TGTGCCAGCAGCTTAGAATTAAAGAGGGGCTACACCTTC.

This clonotype was detected only a few times. This chain uses TRBV30 with TRBJ1-5, with TRBD1 identical over 9 bases. V lost 2 bases and J lost 7; bases outside the gene matches: 18. Germline CDR1 reads GTSNPN; CDR2 reads SVGIG (reference sequence). The CDR3 has 18 amino acids. Here the CDR3 reads CAWSRYESTGGGGQPQHF. The CDR3, as DNA: TGTGCCTGGAGTCGCTACGAATCGACAGGGGGTGGAGGCCAGCCCCAGCATTTT.

The V call is TRBV20-1, the J call TRBJ1-5; D is unclear. The CDR3 length is 17 residues. V gave up 2 bases and J gave up 11 bases, with 28 bases separating them. Germline V gives CDR1 DFQATT, CDR2 SNEGSKA (reference sequence). The CDR3 protein is CSARPTRLAGAQETQHF. The CDR3 DNA follows: TGCAGTGCTAGACCTACTAGACTAGCGGGAGCCCAAGAGACCCAGCATTTT.

This chain links TRBV29-1 with TRBJ2-5; either TRBD1 or TRBD2 may fit D (5 bases each). There are 12 residues in the CDR3. V lost 4 bases and J lost 7, with 13 bases in between. Looked up from germline, CDR1 is SQVTM and CDR2 is ANQGSEA. CDR3 bases: TGCAGCGTTGGTGGGGGATCGGGGACCCAGTACTTC. Translating it yields CSVGGGSGTQYF.

The V gene is TRBV12-3 or TRBV12-4, the J gene TRBJ1-2, with D perhaps TRBD1 (5 bases). V was clipped by 4 bases and J by 1 base, with 13 bases between them. CDR3 length: 15 amino acids. The CDR3: CASSYSLQGNYGYTF. In DNA, the CDR3 is TGTGCCAGCAGTTACTCGCTTCAGGGTAACTATGGCTACACCTTC.

The J gene is TRBJ1-2, the V gene TRBV10-3; D possibly corresponds to TRBD1 (6 bases). Germline V gene data show CDR1 as ENHRY and CDR2 as SYGVKD. This CDR3 is 14 amino acids long. Deletions cut 0 bases from V and 3 bases from J, with 8 bases between. The CDR3 is CAISESTGDYGYTF. The CDR3 DNA follows: TGTGCCATCAGTGAGTCGACAGGAGACTATGGCTACACCTTC.

This clonotype showed up many times. The CDR3 DNA sequence: TGTGCCAGCAGCGTAGGGAGCACAGATACGCAGTATTTT. Residues: CASSVGSTDTQYF. This sequence joins TRBV9 and TRBJ2-3; no reliable D call. The CDR3 loop spans 13 amino acids. With 0 bases removed from V and 0 bases from J, the gap between germline ends came to 2 bases. Looked up from germline, CDR1 is SGDLS and CDR2 is YYNGEE.

This clonotype was found many times. The genes are TRBV2 and TRBJ1-3; 8 positions match TRBD1. Germline assignment: CDR1 SNHLY and CDR2 FYNNEI. The CDR3 is made up of 14 amino acids. The V gene end was trimmed by 5 bases and the J gene end by 2 bases; junction bases not matched to a gene: 2. In nucleotides, the CDR3 is TGTGCCAGCAGTCGGACAGGGACTGGAAACACCATATATTTT. Its translation is CASSRTGTGNTIYF. Complete variable domain (other parts from reference TRBV2 and TRBJ1-3): EPEVTQTPSHQVTQMGQEVILRCVPISNHLYFYWYRQILGQKVEFLVSFYNNEISEKSEIFDDQFSVERPDGSNFTLKIRSTKLEDSAMYFCASSRTGTGNTIYFGEGSWLTVV.